The rows below give T cell receptor beta chains drawn from one sample of a study of metastatic and nonmetastatic thyroid tumors. TCRdb re-called clones from the PCR reads using MiXCR. This table holds approximately 31,000 clones, 18% found once. What was sequenced was blood. The receptors shown here come from a female donor with papillary thyroid cancer or a benign thyroid nodule (not recorded which). Some clones in this sample may be carry-over from other donors' samples. Each CDR3 is given with its conserved first and last residue. D genes are given only for firm matches. Only part of the rows carry a size: once, few, many, or a class if the clone is expanded.

j_call clone_size v_call d_call cdr3_aa cdr3_nt
TRBJ1-6 few TRBV12-3/TRBV12-4 . CANRTDLGGSHLHF TGTGCCAACAGGACCGACCTGGGGGGTTCACACCTCCACTTT
TRBJ2-5 . TRBV7-9 . CASSSGIQETQYF TGTGCCAGCAGCTCTGGCATACAAGAGACCCAGTACTTC
TRBJ2-4 many TRBV19 . CASSIKDSQLLNIQYF TGTGCCAGTAGTATTAAGGACAGCCAACTTCTTAACATTCAGTACTTC
TRBJ2-7 many TRBV5-6 . CASSLEWAAGEQYF TGTGCCAGCAGCTTGGAGTGGGCGGCGGGCGAGCAGTACTTC
TRBJ2-2 many TRBV20-1 TRBD2 CSARGPSGGADTGELFF TGCAGTGCTAGAGGCCCTAGCGGGGGGGCTGACACCGGGGAGCTGTTTTTT
TRBJ1-3 many TRBV10-3 . CAISVRPRDFSGNTIYF TGTGCCATCAGTGTTAGACCTCGGGACTTTTCTGGAAACACCATATATTTT
TRBJ2-7 medium-sized TRBV2 . CASSEQGSLREQYF TGTGCCAGCAGCGAACAGGGTTCATTACGCGAGCAGTACTTC
TRBJ2-3 . TRBV14 TRBD1 CASSQATGGTDTQYF TGTGCCAGCAGCCAAGCGACAGGGGGCACAGATACGCAGTATTTT
TRBJ2-3 many TRBV28 . CASSGTKLTDTQYF TGTGCCAGCAGCGGGACAAAGTTGACGGATACGCAGTATTTT
TRBJ1-6 many TRBV4-2 . CASSQATQSSYNSPLHF TGTGCCAGCAGCCAAGCTACGCAAAGCTCCTATAATTCACCCCTCCACTTT
TRBJ1-1 many TRBV20-1 . CSARDIRVDTEAFF TGCAGTGCTAGAGATATTCGGGTAGACACTGAAGCTTTCTTT
TRBJ2-1 . TRBV25-1 . CASSVTPGRCIHEQFF TGTGCCAGCAGTGTAACACCGGGACGGTGTATCCATGAGCAGTTCTTC
TRBJ2-4 many TRBV11-1 . CASSLGSPRGLAKNIQYF TGTGCCAGCAGCTTAGGATCCCCTCGGGGCTTAGCCAAAAACATTCAGTACTTC
TRBJ2-1 . TRBV24-1 TRBD2 CATSVASGSSYNEQFF TGTGCCACCAGTGTCGCTAGCGGGAGCTCCTACAATGAGCAGTTCTTC
TRBJ1-1 many TRBV11-3 . CASSHGGGQESFF TGTGCCAGCAGCCATGGCGGTGGTCAGGAATCTTTCTTT
TRBJ1-1 many TRBV25-1 TRBD1 CASSPGQLNTEAFF TGTGCCAGCAGTCCGGGACAGCTGAACACTGAAGCTTTCTTT
TRBJ1-5 many TRBV11-2 TRBD1 CASSPSPGTGLDQPQHF TGTGCCAGCAGCCCTAGTCCGGGGACAGGACTTGATCAGCCCCAGCATTTT
TRBJ1-5 many TRBV7-9 . CASPRVESNQPQHF TGTGCCAGCCCGCGGGTCGAAAGCAATCAGCCCCAGCATTTT
TRBJ2-5 many TRBV7-6 TRBD2 CASSHGLAGGVQETQYF TGTGCCAGCAGCCACGGACTAGCGGGGGGCGTTCAAGAGACCCAGTACTTC
TRBJ2-5 . TRBV28 TRBD1 CASSLAGGAETQYF TGTGCCAGCAGTTTAGCAGGGGGAGCGGAGACCCAGTACTTC
TRBJ2-7 . TRBV5-1 . CASSLEPSERALSYEQYF TGCGCCAGCAGCTTGGAGCCCAGCGAAAGGGCCCTCTCCTACGAGCAGTACTTC
TRBJ1-6 medium-sized TRBV6-2/TRBV6-3 . CASSRDVGSYNSPLHF TGTGCCAGCAGCCGGGACGTAGGCTCCTATAATTCACCCCTCCACTTT
TRBJ2-7 many TRBV6-6 TRBD2 CASSYLRGDYEQYF TGTGCCAGCAGTTACCTCCGGGGGGATTACGAGCAGTACTTC
TRBJ2-6 many TRBV15 . CATSRDRGSGANVLTF TGTGCCACCAGCAGAGATCGGGGCTCTGGGGCCAACGTCCTGACTTTC
TRBJ2-7 many TRBV5-1 . CASSFSGENEQYF TGCGCCAGCAGCTTTTCAGGGGAGAACGAGCAGTACTTC
TRBJ1-5 medium-sized TRBV27 . CASSLFRSQPQHF TGTGCCAGCAGTTTATTCAGGTCCCAGCCCCAGCATTTT
TRBJ2-7 many TRBV20-1 . CSANPLDFSYEQYF TGCAGTGCTAACCCTTTGGACTTTTCCTACGAGCAGTACTTC
TRBJ1-2 medium-sized TRBV12-3/TRBV12-4 . CASSPNPDYGYTF TGTGCCAGCAGTCCCAACCCCGACTATGGCTACACCTTC
TRBJ2-1 . TRBV5-1 . CASSILPPGDLKNEQFF TGCGCAAGCAGCATCCTGCCCCCCGGGGACCTTAAGAATGAGCAGTTCTTC
TRBJ2-5 many TRBV5-1 . CASSIEAQETQYF TGCGCCAGCAGCATTGAGGCTCAAGAGACCCAGTACTTC
TRBJ2-7 . TRBV5-5 . CASSIVRKSSYEQYF TGTGCCAGCAGCATAGTTAGGAAGTCGTCCTACGAGCAGTACTTC
TRBJ1-5 medium-sized TRBV6-1 . CASSIDRLNQPQHF TGTGCCAGCAGCATCGACAGACTCAATCAGCCCCAGCATTTT
TRBJ1-1 few TRBV6-5 . CASSSPTLGLRGTEAFF TGTGCCAGCAGTTCTCCTACCTTGGGACTCCGAGGGACTGAAGCTTTCTTT
TRBJ1-4 many TRBV19 . CASSPGAAVNEKLFF TGTGCCAGTAGCCCCGGGGCAGCCGTTAATGAAAAACTGTTTTTT
TRBJ2-1 many TRBV6-6 . CASSSSPGAQKQFF TGTGCCAGCAGTTCCTCCCCCGGGGCGCAGAAGCAGTTCTTC
TRBJ2-4 many TRBV10-3 TRBD1 CAISEKGTGGADIQYF TGTGCCATCAGTGAAAAGGGGACAGGGGGCGCAGACATTCAGTACTTC
TRBJ2-2 . TRBV30 . CAWSRDGEAGELFF TGTGCCTGGAGTAGGGACGGGGAGGCCGGGGAGCTGTTTTTT
TRBJ2-1 . TRBV11-2 TRBD2 CASSLDLAGANEQFF TGTGCCAGCAGCTTAGACCTAGCGGGAGCCAATGAGCAGTTCTTC
TRBJ2-2 many TRBV5-1 . CASRAFEDTGELFF TGCGCCAGCAGAGCCTTTGAAGACACCGGGGAGCTGTTTTTT
TRBJ1-2 many TRBV5-5 . CASSPPRFDYGYTF TGTGCCAGCAGCCCGCCCCGGTTTGACTATGGCTACACCTTC
TRBJ2-3 . TRBV20-1 . CSARASLVRTDTQYF TGCAGTGCTAGAGCATCCCTAGTCCGCACAGATACGCAGTATTTT
TRBJ1-6 medium-sized TRBV6-1 . CASNRFNSPLHF TGTGCCAGCAACAGGTTTAATTCACCCCTCCACTTT
TRBJ2-1 . TRBV7-9 . CASSLGLTRPVFF TGTGCCAGCAGCTTAGGTCTGACTAGGCCTGTGTTCTTC
TRBJ1-1 few TRBV6-5 . CASSSYGYGNMNTEAFF TGTGCCAGCAGCTCCTACGGGTACGGCAACATGAACACTGAAGCTTTCTTT
TRBJ2-7 medium-sized TRBV12-3/TRBV12-4 TRBD2 CASTQSGRGSYEQYF TGTGCCAGCACCCAAAGCGGGAGGGGCTCCTACGAGCAGTACTTC
TRBJ2-7 medium-sized TRBV19 . CASSVTGTDYEQYF TGTGCCAGTAGTGTGACCGGGACGGACTACGAGCAGTACTTC
TRBJ1-3 many TRBV7-2 . CASSFFRGLVIPIWDTIYF TGTGCCAGCAGCTTCTTCAGGGGCCTGGTGATCCCTATTTGGGACACCATATATTTT